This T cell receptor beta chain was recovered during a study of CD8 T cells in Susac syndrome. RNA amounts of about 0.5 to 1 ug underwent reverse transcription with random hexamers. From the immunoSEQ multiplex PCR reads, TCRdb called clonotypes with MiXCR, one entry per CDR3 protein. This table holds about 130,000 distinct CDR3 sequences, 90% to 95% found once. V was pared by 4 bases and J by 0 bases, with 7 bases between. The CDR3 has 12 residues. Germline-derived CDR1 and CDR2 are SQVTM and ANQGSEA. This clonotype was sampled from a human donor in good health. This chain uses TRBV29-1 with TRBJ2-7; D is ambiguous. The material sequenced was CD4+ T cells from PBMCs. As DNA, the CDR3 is TGCAGCGTTGCCAGGAGCTCCTACGAGCAGTACTTC. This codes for CSVARSSYEQYF.